This section outlines one T cell receptor beta chain sequence together with its context. Libraries were prepared by immunoSEQ multiplex PCR; TCRdb keeps only in-frame clonotypes and omits some of them. There are roughly 230,000 clones in the sample; 80% to 85% occur only once, and around 4% lies in the top ten. This record belongs to a study of blood T cell repertoires in COVID-19. Trimming left V 0 bases short and J 6 bases short, with 9 bases between. Per germline, CDR1 MGHRA and CDR2 YSYEKL. The CDR3 sequence is 14 residues long. The gene calls are TRBV4-1 and TRBJ1-5; D gene uncertain. The sequence was collected from a man between 50 and 59 years old with active or convalescent COVID-19. Sequenced sample: peripheral blood. CDR3 nucleotide sequence: TGCGCCAGCAGCCAAGATCCCCGGAGTCAGCCCCAGCATTTT. This translates into CASSQDPRSQPQHF.